This T cell receptor beta chain was found in a study of T-cell memory formation after mild COVID-19. V was pared by 4 bases and J by 0 bases, with 12 bases between. This CDR3 has 15 residues. Germline V CDR1 and CDR2: SEHNR, FQNEAQ (reference sequence). In its sample, this clonotype was seen many times. Its specificity is unknown. MiXCR was run by TCRdb on the 5' RACE reads, yielding one entry per CDR3 protein. The table has 550,000 to 700,000 distinct CDR3 sequences, approximately 15% seen once. Study-level findings and limits: The study found contracting CD4+ clones mainly in CM and EM and contracting CD8+ clones in EMRA. The authors left the SARS-CoV-2 specificity of second-wave clones peaking on day 37 unconfirmed.

Sequencing input: PBMCs or a T cell subset sorted from them (not recorded which). This rearrangement joins TRBV7-9 to TRBJ1-1, with D uncertain. The source of this sequence is an adult woman who had mild COVID-19 (a few samples of this study predate the infection). Cell type and time point are not known. As DNA, the CDR3 is TGTGCCAGCAGCTCCCCCGGGGTGATGAACACTGAAGCTTTCTTT. Encoded protein: CASSSPGVMNTEAFF.